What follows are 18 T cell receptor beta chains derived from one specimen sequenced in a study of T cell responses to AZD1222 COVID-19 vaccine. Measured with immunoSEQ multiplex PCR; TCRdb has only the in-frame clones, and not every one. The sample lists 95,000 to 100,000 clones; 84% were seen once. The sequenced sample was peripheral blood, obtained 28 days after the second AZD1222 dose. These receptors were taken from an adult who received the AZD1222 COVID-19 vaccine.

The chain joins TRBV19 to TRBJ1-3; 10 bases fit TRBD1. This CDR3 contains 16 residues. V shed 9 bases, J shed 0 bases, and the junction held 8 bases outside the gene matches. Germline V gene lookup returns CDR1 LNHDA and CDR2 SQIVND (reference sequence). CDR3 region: CASLGTGAISGNTIYF. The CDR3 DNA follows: TGTGCCAGCCTGGGGACAGGGGCGATCTCTGGAAACACCATATATTTT.

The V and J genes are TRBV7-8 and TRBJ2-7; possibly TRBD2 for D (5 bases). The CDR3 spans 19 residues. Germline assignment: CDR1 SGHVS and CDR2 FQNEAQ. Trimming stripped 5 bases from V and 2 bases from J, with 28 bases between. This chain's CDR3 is CASSPPEGISRRRTYEQYF. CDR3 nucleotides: TGTGCCAGCAGCCCCCCAGAGGGAATCTCCCGACGGAGAACCTACGAGCAGTACTTC.

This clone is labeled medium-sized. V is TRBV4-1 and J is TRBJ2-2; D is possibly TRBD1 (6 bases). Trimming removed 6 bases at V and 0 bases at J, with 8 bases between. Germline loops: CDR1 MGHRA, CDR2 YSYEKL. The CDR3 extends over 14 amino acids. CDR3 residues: CASRAGANTGELFF. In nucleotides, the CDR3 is TGCGCCAGCAGGGCAGGGGCGAACACCGGGGAGCTGTTTTTT.

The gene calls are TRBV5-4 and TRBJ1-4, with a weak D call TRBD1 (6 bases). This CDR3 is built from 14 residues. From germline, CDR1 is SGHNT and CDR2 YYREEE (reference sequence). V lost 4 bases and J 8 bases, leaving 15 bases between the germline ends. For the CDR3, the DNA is TGTGCCAGCAGCCCGGACAGCGGGGTGGAAAAACTGTTTTTT. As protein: CASSPDSGVEKLFF.

The CDR3 nucleotides are TGTGCCAGCAGCTTAGCACTGGGCTATGGCTACACCTTC. Protein product: CASSLALGYGYTF. This chain joins TRBV7-3 and TRBJ1-2, with D unclear. V lost 2 bases and J lost 4, with 8 bases in between. There are 13 residues in the CDR3. Germline assignment: CDR1 SGHTA and CDR2 FQGTGA. The full variable domain, completed using reference TRBV7-3 and TRBJ1-2, is GAGVSQTPSNKVTEKGKYVELRCDPISGHTALYWYRQSLGQGPEFLIYFQGTGAADDSGLPNDRFFAVRPEGSVSTLKIQRTERGDSAVYLCASSLALGYGYTFGSGTRLTVV.

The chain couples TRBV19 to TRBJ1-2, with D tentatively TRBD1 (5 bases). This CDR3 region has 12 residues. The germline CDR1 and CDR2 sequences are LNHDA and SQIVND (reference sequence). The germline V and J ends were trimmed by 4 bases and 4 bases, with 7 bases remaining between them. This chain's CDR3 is CASSNRIYGYTF. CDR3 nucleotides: TGTGCCAGTAGTAACAGGATCTATGGCTACACCTTC.

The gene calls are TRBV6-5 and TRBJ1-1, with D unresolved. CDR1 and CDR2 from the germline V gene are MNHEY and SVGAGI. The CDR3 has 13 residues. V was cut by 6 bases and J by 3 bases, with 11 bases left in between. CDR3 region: CASRLSTYTEAFF. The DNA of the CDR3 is TGTGCCAGCAGGCTCTCGACCTACACTGAAGCTTTCTTT.

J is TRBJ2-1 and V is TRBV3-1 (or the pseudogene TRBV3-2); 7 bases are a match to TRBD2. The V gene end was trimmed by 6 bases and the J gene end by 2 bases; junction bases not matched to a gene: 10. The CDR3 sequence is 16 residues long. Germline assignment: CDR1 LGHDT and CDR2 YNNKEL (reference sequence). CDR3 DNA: TGTGCCAGCAGTTCATTATGGCGGGAGACCTACAATGAGCAGTTCTTC. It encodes CASSSLWRETYNEQFF.

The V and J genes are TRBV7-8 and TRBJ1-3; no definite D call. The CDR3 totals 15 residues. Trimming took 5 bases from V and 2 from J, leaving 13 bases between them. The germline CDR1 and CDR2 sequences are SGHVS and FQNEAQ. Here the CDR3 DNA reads TGTGCCAGCAGCCCCACACCGCTAACTGGAAACACCATATATTTT. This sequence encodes CASSPTPLTGNTIYF.

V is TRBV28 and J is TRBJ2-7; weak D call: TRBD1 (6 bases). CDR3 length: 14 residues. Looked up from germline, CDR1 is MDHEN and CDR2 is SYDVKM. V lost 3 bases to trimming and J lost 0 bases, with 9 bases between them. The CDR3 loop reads CASSFGGSSYEQYF. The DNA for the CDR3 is TGTGCCAGCAGTTTTGGGGGCAGCTCCTACGAGCAGTACTTC.

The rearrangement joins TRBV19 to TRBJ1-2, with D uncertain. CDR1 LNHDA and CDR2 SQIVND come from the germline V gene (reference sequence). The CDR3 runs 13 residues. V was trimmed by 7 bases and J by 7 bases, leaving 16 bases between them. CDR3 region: CASTPAIQIGYTF. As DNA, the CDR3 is TGTGCCAGTACCCCCGCAATCCAGATTGGCTACACCTTC.

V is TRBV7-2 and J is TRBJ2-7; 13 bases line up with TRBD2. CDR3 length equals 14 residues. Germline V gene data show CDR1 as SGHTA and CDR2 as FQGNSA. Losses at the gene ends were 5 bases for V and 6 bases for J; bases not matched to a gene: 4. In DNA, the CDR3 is TGTGCCAGCAGCACCACTAGCGGGAGGGGCGAGCAGTACTTC. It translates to CASSTTSGRGEQYF.

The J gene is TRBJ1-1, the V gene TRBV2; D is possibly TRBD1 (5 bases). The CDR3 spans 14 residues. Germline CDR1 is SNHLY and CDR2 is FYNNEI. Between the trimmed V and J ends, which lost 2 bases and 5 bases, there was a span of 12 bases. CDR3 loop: CASSERTRGTEAFF. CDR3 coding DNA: TGTGCCAGCAGTGAACGTACCCGGGGGACTGAAGCTTTCTTT.

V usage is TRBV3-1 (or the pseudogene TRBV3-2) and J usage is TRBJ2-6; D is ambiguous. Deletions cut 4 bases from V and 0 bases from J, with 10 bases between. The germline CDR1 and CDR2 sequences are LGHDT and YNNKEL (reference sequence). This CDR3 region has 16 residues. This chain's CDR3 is CASSLRTGSGANVLTF. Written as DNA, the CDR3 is TGTGCCAGCAGCCTACGGACGGGCTCTGGGGCCAACGTCCTGACTTTC.

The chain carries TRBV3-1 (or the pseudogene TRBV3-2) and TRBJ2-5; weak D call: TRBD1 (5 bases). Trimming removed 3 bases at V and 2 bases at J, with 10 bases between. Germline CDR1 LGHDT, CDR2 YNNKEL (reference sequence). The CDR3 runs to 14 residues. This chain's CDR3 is CASSQKTEQETQYF. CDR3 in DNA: TGTGCCAGCAGCCAGAAGACAGAGCAAGAGACCCAGTACTTC.

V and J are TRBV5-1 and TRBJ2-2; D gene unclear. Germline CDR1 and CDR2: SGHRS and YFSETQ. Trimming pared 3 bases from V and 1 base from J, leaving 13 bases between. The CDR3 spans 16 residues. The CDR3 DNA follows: TGCGCCAGCAGCTGGGATAAGCGTCTGAACACCGGGGAGCTGTTTTTT. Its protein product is CASSWDKRLNTGELFF.

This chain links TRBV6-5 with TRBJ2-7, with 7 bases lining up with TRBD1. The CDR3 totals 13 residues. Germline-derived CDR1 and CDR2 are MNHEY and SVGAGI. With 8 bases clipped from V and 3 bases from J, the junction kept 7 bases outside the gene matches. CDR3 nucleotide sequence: TGTGCCAGCGTCCGGGACAGTTACTACGAGCAGTACTTC. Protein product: CASVRDSYYEQYF.

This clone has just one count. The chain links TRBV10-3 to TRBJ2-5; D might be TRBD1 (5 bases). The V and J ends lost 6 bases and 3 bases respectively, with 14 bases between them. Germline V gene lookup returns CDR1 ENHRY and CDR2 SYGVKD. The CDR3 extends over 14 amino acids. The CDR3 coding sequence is TGTGCCATCAGGGGGCCGGGCCCCGAAGAGACCCAGTACTTC. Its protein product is CAIRGPGPEETQYF.